What follows are 31 T cell receptor beta chains derived from one specimen sequenced in a study of blood T cell repertoires in COVID-19. The data were produced by immunoSEQ multiplex PCR, yet TCRdb's version contains in-frame clones alone and is incomplete. The sample has about 160,000 clones, roughly four fifths seen once. The sample consisted of peripheral blood. All receptors derive from a woman over 75 with acute or convalescent COVID-19.

The V gene is TRBV5-1, the J gene TRBJ2-1; D not resolved. V lost 2 bases to trimming and J lost 2 bases, with 8 bases between them. The CDR3 consists of 14 residues. CDR1 SGHRS and CDR2 YFSETQ come from the germline V gene. For the CDR3, the DNA is TGCGCCAGCAGCTTCACTCGTCCCTACAATGAGCAGTTCTTC. Amino acids: CASSFTRPYNEQFF.

The genes are TRBV11-2 and TRBJ2-3; D is ambiguous. V gave up 1 base and J gave up 5 bases, with 7 bases separating them. Germline V gives CDR1 SGHAT, CDR2 FQNNGV. The CDR3 length is 13 residues. DNA of the CDR3: TGTGCCAGCAGCTTAGTCGGTCTAGATACGCAGTATTTT. This codes for CASSLVGLDTQYF.

J is TRBJ2-5 and V is TRBV29-1, with no clear D. CDR1 and CDR2 (germline): SQVTM, ANQGSEA. The V end lost 6 bases, the J end lost 0 bases, and 8 bases lay between the germline ends. The CDR3 has 12 residues. In DNA form, the CDR3 reads TGCAGCGTCCTGACAAACCAAGAGACCCAGTACTTC. Translation: CSVLTNQETQYF.

The chain carries TRBV2 and TRBJ1-4; 9 bases are a match to TRBD1. Looked up from germline, CDR1 is SNHLY and CDR2 is FYNNEI. CDR3 length: 14 residues. V lost 6 bases to trimming and J lost 3 bases; unmatched junction nucleotides: 2. The CDR3 DNA sequence: TGTGCCAGCAGAAGGACAGGGGCTAATGAAAAACTGTTTTTT. Protein: CASRRTGANEKLFF.

The V and J genes are TRBV6-6 and TRBJ2-1, with 11 bases aligning to TRBD1. The V gene's germline CDR1 is MNHNY and CDR2 SVGAGI (reference sequence). The CDR3 is made up of 15 amino acids. V lost 5 bases, J lost 8 bases, and 8 bases stayed unmatched. This chain's CDR3 is CASSKGQGARDEQFF. In nucleotides, the CDR3 is TGTGCCAGCAGTAAAGGACAGGGGGCTAGGGATGAGCAGTTCTTC.

J is TRBJ2-7 and V is TRBV3-1 (or the pseudogene TRBV3-2); 14 bases are shared with TRBD2. The CDR3 spans 17 residues. Per germline, CDR1 LGHDT and CDR2 YNNKEL (reference sequence). V lost 4 bases to trimming and J lost 1 base; unmatched junction nucleotides: 6. CDR3 loop: CASSLGTSGSLSYEQYF. The CDR3 DNA sequence: TGTGCCAGCAGCCTCGGGACTAGCGGGAGCCTATCCTACGAGCAGTACTTC.

This chain joins TRBV7-3 and TRBJ1-6; D remains unclear. In germline, CDR1 is SGHTA, CDR2 FQGTGA. The CDR3 runs 15 residues. Trimming removed 4 bases at V and 9 bases at J, with 16 bases between. Written as DNA, the CDR3 is TGTGCCAGCAGCTCCCTGTCCCCCCCGCGTTCACCCCTCCACTTT. Its protein is CASSSLSPPRSPLHF.

This clone showed up just once. Here the CDR3 reads CASSYVQYYEQYF. CDR3 bases: TGTGCCAGCAGTTACGTACAGTACTACGAGCAGTACTTC. The chain joins TRBV6-2 or TRBV6-3 to TRBJ2-7; D call uncertain. The CDR3 has 13 amino acids. The ends were cut back, 2 bases at V and 3 bases at J, with 8 bases in the middle. Germline assignment: CDR1 MNHEY and CDR2 SVGEGT.

The V call is TRBV12-2, the J call TRBJ2-1; the table's D call, TRBD1, was not checked against the DNA. TRBV12-2 is classified as a pseudogene. The CDR3 consists of 16 residues. The CDR3 region is CASLLAGTASYNEQFF. CDR3 nucleotide sequence: TGTGCAAGTCTCCTAGCCGGGACAGCTTCCTACAATGAGCAGTTCTTC.

This clone was seen a single time. The V gene is TRBV6-2 or TRBV6-3, the J gene TRBJ1-6, with a weak D call TRBD1 (5 bases). Germline V gene data show CDR1 as MNHEY and CDR2 as SVGEGT. The CDR3 is 15 residues long. V lost 2 bases to trimming and J lost 7 bases, with 12 bases between them. Here the CDR3 reads CASSYPGGANSPLHF. CDR3 DNA: TGTGCCAGCAGTTACCCCGGGGGTGCAAATTCACCCCTCCACTTT.

The CDR3 region has the DNA TGTGCCAGCAGCTTGGCGGGAGGAAACATTCAGTACTTC. Its protein product is CASSLAGGNIQYF. The rearrangement uses TRBV5-4 and TRBJ2-4; 7 nucleotides align to TRBD2. Per germline, CDR1 SGHNT and CDR2 YYREEE (reference sequence). This CDR3 is 13 amino acids long. The V and J ends lost 0 bases and 6 bases, in that order; junction bases with no gene match: 0.

This chain connects TRBV14 to TRBJ2-2, with D possibly TRBD1 on 6 matching bases. V was shortened by 4 bases and J by 4 bases, with 16 bases between the two germline ends. Germline assignment: CDR1 SGHDN and CDR2 FVKESK. The CDR3 covers 16 residues. As DNA, the CDR3 is TGTGCCAGCAGCCCCCGCCCAGGGGTCGGCACCGGGGAGCTGTTTTTT. This sequence encodes CASSPRPGVGTGELFF.

This clone was observed once. The V gene is TRBV5-4, the J gene TRBJ2-1; maybe TRBD2 (6 bases). This CDR3 has 16 residues. The germline CDR1 and CDR2 sequences are SGHNT and YYREEE (reference sequence). Trimming cost V 0 bases and J 2 bases, with 12 bases left between them. The CDR3: CASSLEAGRPYNEQFF. The CDR3 coding sequence is TGTGCCAGCAGCTTGGAGGCGGGGCGGCCCTACAATGAGCAGTTCTTC. Combining the CDR3 with reference TRBV5-4 and TRBJ2-1 gives the whole variable domain ETGVTQSPTHLIKTRGQQVTLRCSSQSGHNTVSWYQQALGQGPQFIFQYYREEENGRGNFPPRFSGLQFPNYSSELNVNALELDDSALYLCASSLEAGRPYNEQFFGPGTRLTVL.

The J gene is TRBJ2-1, the V gene TRBV6-6; 11 bases line up with TRBD2. V dropped 2 bases and J dropped 5; count of bases not matched to a gene: 5. CDR1 MNHNY and CDR2 SVGAGI come from the germline V gene (reference sequence). The CDR3 consists of 16 residues. This CDR3 is CASSYTLAGGNNEQFF. CDR3 sequence (DNA): TGTGCCAGCAGTTACACCCTAGCGGGAGGAAACAATGAGCAGTTCTTC.

The chain has TRBV19 and TRBJ1-2; 12 nucleotides match TRBD1. Trimming removed 4 bases from V and 7 bases from J; junction bases left unmatched: 7. CDR3 length equals 15 residues. The germline V gene has CDR1 LNHDA and CDR2 SQIVND (reference sequence). CDR3 protein: CASSRDRGRKFGYTF. CDR3 bases: TGTGCCAGTAGTAGGGACAGGGGGCGGAAGTTTGGCTACACCTTC.

The chain has TRBV4-1 and TRBJ1-5, with D maybe TRBD1 (5 bases). V shed 5 bases and J shed 4 bases, with 15 bases lying between them. This CDR3 has 15 amino acids. From germline, CDR1 is MGHRA and CDR2 YSYEKL. The CDR3 is CASSAVAGTNQPQHF. The CDR3 bases are TGCGCCAGCAGCGCCGTGGCAGGGACTAATCAGCCCCAGCATTTT.

The chain combines TRBV7-2 with TRBJ2-3; D is unresolved. Trimming cost V 1 base and J 3 bases, with 11 bases left between them. This CDR3 has 15 residues. Germline CDR1 and CDR2: SGHTA and FQGNSA. CDR3 sequence: CASSLVSLQTDTQYF. CDR3 in DNA: TGTGCCAGCAGCTTAGTGTCCCTACAGACAGATACGCAGTATTTT. The whole variable domain, filled in from reference TRBV7-2 and TRBJ2-3, reads GAGVSQSPSNKVTEKGKDVELRCDPISGHTALYWYRQSLGQGLEFLIYFQGNSAPDKSGLPSDRFSAERTGGSVSTLTIQRTQQEDSAVYLCASSLVSLQTDTQYFGPGTRLTVL.

This clone was seen a single time. The chain employs TRBV19 and TRBJ2-7; D not certain. V gave up 3 bases and J gave up 0 bases, with 15 bases separating them. The CDR3 totals 16 residues. The V gene's germline CDR1 is LNHDA and CDR2 SQIVND (reference sequence). Written as DNA, the CDR3 is TGTGCCAGTAGTATCTTAGGCGGAAGGAGCTCCTACGAGCAGTACTTC. Its translation is CASSILGGRSSYEQYF.

The genes are TRBV19 and TRBJ1-2, with 8 bases matching TRBD1. Losses at the gene ends were 4 bases for V and 4 bases for J; bases not matched to a gene: 8. The CDR3 runs to 15 residues. Per germline, CDR1 LNHDA and CDR2 SQIVND (reference sequence). The CDR3 loop reads CASSSRDRSAYGYTF. In DNA form, the CDR3 reads TGTGCCAGTAGTAGCCGGGACAGGAGCGCCTATGGCTACACCTTC.

The genes are TRBV3-1 (or the pseudogene TRBV3-2) and TRBJ2-5; 7 bases are a match to TRBD2. Trimming removed 5 bases from V and 2 bases from J; junction bases left unmatched: 8. There are 15 residues in the CDR3. Looked up from germline, CDR1 is LGHDT and CDR2 is YNNKEL (reference sequence). The CDR3 protein is CASSTWFGGQETQYF. The CDR3 DNA reads TGTGCCAGCAGCACCTGGTTCGGGGGGCAAGAGACCCAGTACTTC.

This chain connects TRBV4-2 to TRBJ2-1; 11 bases map to TRBD2. From germline, CDR1 is LGHNA and CDR2 YNFKEQ. This CDR3 spans 19 amino acids. V lost 4 bases and J lost 2; bases outside the gene matches: 13. CDR3 DNA: TGTGCCAGCAGCCTTGCCCCGCTAGCGGGAGGTTACACCTACAATGAGCAGTTCTTC. This sequence encodes CASSLAPLAGGYTYNEQFF.

The chain employs TRBV9 and TRBJ1-1; 9 bases agree with TRBD1. CDR1 and CDR2 from the germline V gene are SGDLS and YYNGEE. The CDR3 consists of 14 residues. J lost 3 bases, V lost 3 bases, and 3 bases had no gene match. CDR3 nucleotide sequence: TGTGCCAGCAGCGAGGGACAGGGTGACACTGAAGCTTTCTTT. Protein sequence: CASSEGQGDTEAFF.

This clone was counted between two and nine times. This chain links TRBV7-3 with TRBJ2-5, with D possibly matching TRBD1 (5 bases). The V gene's germline CDR1 is SGHTA and CDR2 FQGTGA. The CDR3 totals 14 residues. Trimming cost V 5 bases and J 0 bases, with 10 bases left between them. The DNA of the CDR3 is TGTGCCAGCAGCCCTTCAGGGTACCAAGAGACCCAGTACTTC. Amino acids: CASSPSGYQETQYF.

The CDR3 region is CASSLSGGYEQFF. The CDR3 DNA follows: TGCGCCAGCAGCTTGAGTGGCGGATATGAGCAGTTCTTC. The V and J genes are TRBV5-1 and TRBJ2-1; D gene ambiguous. In germline, CDR1 is SGHRS, CDR2 YFSETQ. CDR3 length equals 13 residues. Between the trimmed V and J ends, which lost 1 base and 8 bases, there was a span of 10 bases.

CDR3 in amino acids: CASSLAALAATNEKLFF. In DNA form, the CDR3 reads TGTGCCAGCAGCTTAGCGGCTTTGGCCGCAACTAATGAAAAACTGTTTTTT. The rearrangement uses TRBV7-2 and TRBJ1-4, with D unclear. The germline V gene encodes CDR1 SGHTA and CDR2 FQGNSA. The length of the CDR3 is 17 residues. V was cut by 0 bases and J by 0 bases, with 11 bases left in between.

The chain is built from TRBV11-3 and TRBJ2-7; TRBD2 matches 9 bases. Germline loops: CDR1 SGHNT, CDR2 YENEEA. This CDR3 has 14 amino acids. With V trimmed by 1 base and J by 5 bases, 3 bases remained unmatched. CDR3 amino acids: CASSLGGRANEQYF. CDR3 DNA sequence: TGTGCCAGCAGCTTAGGCGGGAGGGCCAACGAGCAGTACTTC.

V is TRBV5-4 and J is TRBJ1-5; D unclear. Germline assignment: CDR1 SGHNT and CDR2 YYREEE (reference sequence). The CDR3 runs 14 residues. V was trimmed by 0 bases and J by 6 bases, leaving 10 bases between them. The CDR3 coding sequence is TGTGCCAGCAGCTTGGATGCGGGTGGTCAGCCCCAGCATTTT. Its translation: CASSLDAGGQPQHF.

V is TRBV6-1 and J is TRBJ1-4; tentative D call: TRBD1 (5 bases). Looked up from germline, CDR1 is MNHNS and CDR2 is SASEGT. The CDR3 loop spans 15 amino acids. The germline V and J ends were trimmed by 0 bases and 1 base, with 6 bases remaining between them. The CDR3 protein is CASSEAGGTNEKLFF. CDR3 coding DNA: TGTGCCAGCAGTGAAGCGGGGGGAACTAATGAAAAACTGTTTTTT.

The CDR3 nucleotides read TGTGCCAGCAGCCAAGAACGGGGTGGCACTGAAGCTTTCTTT. Amino acids: CASSQERGGTEAFF. V gene TRBV14 combines with J gene TRBJ1-1; D is undetermined. There are 14 residues in the CDR3. Germline V gene data show CDR1 as SGHDN and CDR2 as FVKESK. The V end was cut by 0 bases, the J end by 4 bases, with 9 bases between.

This clone was counted only a few times. The rearrangement links TRBV18 to TRBJ2-1; 7 bases are a match to TRBD2. Looked up from germline, CDR1 is KGHSH and CDR2 is LQKENI. With V trimmed by 2 bases and J by 7 bases, 8 bases remained unmatched. This CDR3 is 15 amino acids long. DNA of the CDR3: TGTGCCAGCTCACCAACGGGAGGCTCCGAAAATGAGCAGTTCTTC. Protein: CASSPTGGSENEQFF. The entire variable domain, with the rest obtained from reference TRBV18 and TRBJ2-1, is as follows: NAGVMQNPRHLVRRRGQEARLRCSPMKGHSHVYWYRQLPEEGLKFMVYLQKENIIDESGMPKERFSAEFPKEGPSILRIQQVVRGDSAAYFCASSPTGGSENEQFFGPGTRLTVL.

This chain connects TRBV6-5 to TRBJ2-5, with 8 bases matching TRBD2. V lost 5 bases, J lost 4 bases, and 6 bases stayed unmatched. The CDR3 runs to 14 residues. The germline gives CDR1 MNHEY, CDR2 SVGAGI. The CDR3 spells CASSRGLGGETQYF. In DNA form, the CDR3 reads TGTGCCAGCAGTCGGGGACTAGGGGGAGAGACCCAGTACTTC.